This TCR beta chain was found in a study of a mutant IDH1 vaccine in newly diagnosed glioma. Stated time point: baseline, week 1 (first vaccination visit). Treatment noted: pre-vaccination baseline after standard-of-care therapy. Assay used: immunoSEQ multiplex PCR; TCRdb lists only in-frame clones, some missing. The sample holds approximately 52,000 clones, over 65% seen once. Specimen: PBMCs, collected from a glioma patient treated with radiotherapy, temozolomide or both. This TCR came from a woman between 40 and 55 years old with glioma.

The CDR3 DNA is TGCGCCAGCAGTCTCGACCAGGGTGGGGTCACAGATACGCAGTATTTT. This codes for CASSLDQGGVTDTQYF. The genes are TRBV5-1 and TRBJ2-3; D possibly corresponds to TRBD1 (5 bases). Trimming shortened V by 5 bases and J by 2 bases, and 18 bases separated the two germline ends. CDR3 size: 16 residues. The germline V gene encodes CDR1 SGHRS and CDR2 YFSETQ.